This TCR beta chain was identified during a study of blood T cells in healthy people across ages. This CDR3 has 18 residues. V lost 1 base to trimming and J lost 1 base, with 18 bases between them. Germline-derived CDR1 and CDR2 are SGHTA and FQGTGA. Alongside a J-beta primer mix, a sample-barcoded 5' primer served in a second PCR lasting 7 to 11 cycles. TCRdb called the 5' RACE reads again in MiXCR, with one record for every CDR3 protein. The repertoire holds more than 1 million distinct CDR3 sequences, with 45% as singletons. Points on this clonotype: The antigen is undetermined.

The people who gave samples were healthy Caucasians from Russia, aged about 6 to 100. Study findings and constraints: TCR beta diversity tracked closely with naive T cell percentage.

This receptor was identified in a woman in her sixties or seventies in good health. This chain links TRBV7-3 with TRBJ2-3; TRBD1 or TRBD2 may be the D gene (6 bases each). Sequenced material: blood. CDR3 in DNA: TGTGCCAGCAGCTTAAGTGGGGGCCGCGGGACGGGCACAGATACGCAGTATTTT. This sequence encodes CASSLSGGRGTGTDTQYF.